This entry concerns a single TCR beta chain. This record belongs to a study of blood T cell repertoires in COVID-19. As handled by the study authors: Reference gene primer amplification in the assay estimated nucleated cell counts. Repertoires were generated with immunoSEQ multiplex PCR, while TCRdb's copy carries only in-frame clones and drops some. That table supplies the V and J calls and clone size; D and trimming were determined from the DNA. Here the sample spans over 120,000 clones, around 84% being singletons. After removal of 6 bases from V and 8 bases from J, the junction contained 11 bases not matched to a gene. CDR3 length: 14 amino acids. Germline-derived CDR1 and CDR2 are SNHLY and FYNNEI.

The sequenced sample was peripheral blood. The receptor was isolated from a human donor in a cohort sampled during active COVID-19. The chain combines TRBV2 with TRBJ2-3; 7 positions agree with TRBD2. CDR3 sequence: CASSGGGGAGTQYF. The CDR3 DNA is TGTGCCAGCAGCGGTGGGGGGGGTGCCGGTACGCAGTATTTT.